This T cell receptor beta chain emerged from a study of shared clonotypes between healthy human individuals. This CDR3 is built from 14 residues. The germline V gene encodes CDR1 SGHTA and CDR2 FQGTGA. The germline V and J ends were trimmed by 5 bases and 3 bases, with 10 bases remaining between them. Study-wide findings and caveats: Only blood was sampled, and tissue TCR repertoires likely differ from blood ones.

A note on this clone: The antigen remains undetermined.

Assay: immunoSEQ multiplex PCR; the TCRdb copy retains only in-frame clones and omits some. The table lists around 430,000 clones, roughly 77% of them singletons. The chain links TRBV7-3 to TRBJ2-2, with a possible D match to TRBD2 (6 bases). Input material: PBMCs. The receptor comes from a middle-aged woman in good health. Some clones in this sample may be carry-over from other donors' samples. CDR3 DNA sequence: TGTGCCAGCAGCGGTAGCGGTGACACCGGGGAGCTGTTTTTT. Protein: CASSGSGDTGELFF.